This T cell receptor (beta chain) was profiled in a study of naive and memory T cell subsets. Four subsets defined by CD45RA and CD27 were sorted after CD3, CD4, CD8 and live/dead staining. This clonotype has a count of ten or more. Its target is not known. Trimming cost V 0 bases and J 0 bases, with 7 bases left between them. The V gene's germline CDR1 is SGHTA and CDR2 FQGNSA. The CDR3 totals 15 residues. Two oligonucleotides, mixed equimolar, formed the beta constant-region primer covering TRBC1 and TRBC2. Each CDR3 protein is one row after TCRdb ran MiXCR on the UMI-ligation and nested PCR reads. Here the sample spans 77,000 or so distinct CDR3 sequences, about an eighth being singletons. Study observations and caveats: In CD4 and CD8 cells, diversity dropped from naive through EMRA.

Sequenced material: central memory CD4+ T cells from blood. The V and J genes are TRBV7-2 and TRBJ2-3; D not certain. This clonotype was obtained from a human donor in good health. The CDR3 is CASSLALLSTDTQYF. For the CDR3, the DNA is TGTGCCAGCAGCTTAGCCCTATTAAGCACAGATACGCAGTATTTT. Full variable domain (missing parts from reference TRBV7-2 and TRBJ2-3): GAGVSQSPSNKVTEKGKDVELRCDPISGHTALYWYRQSLGQGLEFLIYFQGNSAPDKSGLPSDRFSAERTGGSVSTLTIQRTQQEDSAVYLCASSLALLSTDTQYFGPGTRLTVL.